This T cell receptor beta chain was obtained from a study of T cells in localized non-small cell lung cancer. General study findings and limits: Among the tissues sampled, uninvolved adjacent lung had the highest T cell clonality, above tumor. Across samples, adjacent lung featured a median roughly 50 of the top 100 tumor clones. Because sequencing included only one region (of the tumor), heterogeneity remains possible.

Only in-frame clones appear in the TCRdb table, and some are missing; sequencing was by immunoSEQ multiplex PCR. This table has fewer than 30,000 clones, about 92% appearing once. The CDR3 is 15 amino acids. The V segment lost 4 bases and the J segment 3 bases; nucleotides outside the gene matches: 6. Per the germline V gene, CDR1 is KGHSH and CDR2 is LQKENI. This clone was detected once. The antigen is undetermined. This clonotype was obtained from a woman aged 40 to 75 with stage I lung adenocarcinoma. The starting material was peripheral blood, obtained before any cancer treatment. The chain has TRBV18 and TRBJ2-7; the match to TRBD1 covers 10 bases. Written as DNA, the CDR3 is TGTGCCAGCTCACAGCCGGGACAGGGGTACTACGAGCAGTACTTC. The encoded protein is CASSQPGQGYYEQYF.